These 5 T cell receptor beta chains were all obtained from the same sample, sequenced in a study of T cell responses to AZD1222 COVID-19 vaccine. Sequenced by immunoSEQ multiplex PCR; TCRdb stores in-frame clones only, minus some. The table lists around 140,000 clones, 80% to 90% of them singletons. Material: peripheral blood, obtained on day 0 of AZD1222 vaccination. Receptor source: an adult in good health.

The chain joins TRBV10-1 to TRBJ2-5; no firm D call. Germline V gene sequence: CDR1 WNHNN, CDR2 SYGVQD (reference sequence). V was pared by 0 bases and J by 6 bases, with 11 bases between. There are 14 residues in the CDR3. Here the CDR3 reads CASSESAGSKTQYF. CDR3 nucleotides: TGCGCCAGCAGTGAGTCGGCAGGTTCGAAGACCCAGTACTTC.

The rearrangement joins TRBV19 to TRBJ1-3, with a possible D match to TRBD1 (5 bases). The CDR3 sequence is 15 residues long. Germline CDR1 is LNHDA and CDR2 is SQIVND (reference sequence). V shed 7 bases and J shed 0 bases, with 13 bases lying between them. The chain's CDR3 is CASTRGKSSGNTIYF. In DNA form, the CDR3 reads TGTGCCAGTACGCGGGGGAAAAGCTCTGGAAACACCATATATTTT.

The rearrangement joins TRBV7-8 to TRBJ1-1, with a weak D call TRBD1 (6 bases). The germline V and J ends were trimmed by 1 base and 2 bases, with 11 bases remaining between them. Germline CDR1 reads SGHVS; CDR2 reads FQNEAQ. The CDR3 consists of 15 residues. DNA for the CDR3: TGTGCCAGCAGCTTAGTGTCAGGGGTAAACACTGAAGCTTTCTTT. This gives the protein CASSLVSGVNTEAFF. Based on the CDR3 plus reference TRBV7-8 and TRBJ1-1, the full variable domain is GAGVSQSPRYKVAKRGQDVALRCDPISGHVSLFWYQQALGQGPEFLTYFQNEAQLDKSGLPSDRFFAERPEGSVSTLKIQRTQQEDSAVYLCASSLVSGVNTEAFFGQGTRLTVV.

This clone has just a few counts. The V and J genes are TRBV27 and TRBJ2-1, with 11 bases matching TRBD2. Germline V gene data show CDR1 as MNHEY and CDR2 as SMNVEV (reference sequence). V lost 6 bases to trimming and J lost 9 bases; unmatched junction nucleotides: 7. The CDR3 covers 14 residues. DNA for the CDR3: TGTGCCAGCAGGACTCATCTAGCGGGGGGTGAGCAGTTCTTC. Protein sequence: CASRTHLAGGEQFF.

The chain couples TRBV27 to TRBJ1-2, with D possibly TRBD1 on 6 matching bases. Between the trimmed V and J ends, which lost 5 bases and 3 bases, there was a span of 19 bases. The CDR3 runs 16 residues. Germline CDR1 and CDR2: MNHEY and SMNVEV (reference sequence). The CDR3 loop reads CASSRGGRGSDYGYTF. CDR3 coding DNA: TGTGCCAGCAGTAGGGGTGGCAGGGGTAGTGACTATGGCTACACCTTC.